This TCR beta chain emerged from a study of a mutant IDH1 vaccine in newly diagnosed glioma. Germline trimming cut 4 bases from V and 2 bases from J; bases unmatched to any gene: 5. CDR3 length: 15 residues. From germline, CDR1 is SGHTA and CDR2 FQGNSA. A word on this clone: Its antigen remains unknown.

Sample time point: week 23, last vaccination. The vaccine gave 300 ug of a 20-mer mutant IDH1 peptide subcutaneously per dose. Clones were read by immunoSEQ multiplex PCR, and TCRdb kept only the in-frame ones, dropping some. The sample has 35,000 to 50,000 clones, roughly 90% seen once. The clonotype originates from a man in his fifties with glioma. The sequences come from PBMCs, collected from a glioma patient whose treatment included an IDH1 peptide vaccine. The gene calls are TRBV7-2 and TRBJ2-3; 8 bases match TRBD1. Here the CDR3 DNA reads TGTGCCAGCAGCTCGACAGGGGCCTTCACAGATACGCAGTATTTT. Encoded protein: CASSSTGAFTDTQYF.